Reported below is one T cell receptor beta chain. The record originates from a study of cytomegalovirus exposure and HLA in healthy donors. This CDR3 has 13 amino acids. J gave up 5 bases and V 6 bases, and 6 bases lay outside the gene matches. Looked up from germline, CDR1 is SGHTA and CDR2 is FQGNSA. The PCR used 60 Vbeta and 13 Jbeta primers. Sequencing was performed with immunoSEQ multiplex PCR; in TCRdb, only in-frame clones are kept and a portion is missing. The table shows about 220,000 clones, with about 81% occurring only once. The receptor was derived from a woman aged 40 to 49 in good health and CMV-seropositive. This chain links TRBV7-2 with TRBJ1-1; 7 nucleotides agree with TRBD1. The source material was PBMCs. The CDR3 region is CASRPGGRTEAFF. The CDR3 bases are TGTGCCAGCAGACCAGGGGGGCGGACTGAAGCTTTCTTT.